What follows are 12 T cell receptor beta chains derived from one specimen sequenced in a study of blood T cell repertoires in COVID-19. Method: immunoSEQ multiplex PCR; TCRdb's copy keeps in-frame clones and lacks some. Among some 46,000 clones, roughly 85% were seen once, and the ten largest hold 6.5%. Input material: peripheral blood. The receptor source for this set is a man aged 60 to 69 with acute or convalescent COVID-19.

V and J are TRBV4-2 and TRBJ2-1, with 13 bases that match TRBD2. CDR1 and CDR2 from the germline V gene are LGHNA and YNFKEQ. J was trimmed by 8 bases and V by 6 bases; bases with no gene match: 10. This CDR3 is 16 amino acids long. The DNA for the CDR3 is TGTGCCAGCAGAAACGGACTAGCGGGAGAGCAGCATGAGCAGTTCTTC. It yields the protein CASRNGLAGEQHEQFF.

This clone was found a few times. The chain has TRBV28 and TRBJ1-1, with D possibly matching TRBD1 (6 bases). This CDR3 spans 13 amino acids. Between the trimmed V and J ends, which lost 2 bases and 10 bases, there was a span of 14 bases. CDR1 is MDHEN and CDR2 is SYDVKM in the germline V gene. The DNA of the CDR3 is TGTGCCAGCAGTTTACCCGAACAGGGCCCAGCTTTCTTT. Protein product: CASSLPEQGPAFF.

A note on this clone: The sample carries other DNA sequences with the same CDR3. This CDR3 reads CASSPTGAVQPQHF. CDR3 nucleotide sequence: TGTGCCAGCTCACCTACAGGGGCTGTGCAGCCCCAGCATTTT. This chain joins TRBV18 and TRBJ1-5, with 7 bases matching TRBD1. The V gene's germline CDR1 is KGHSH and CDR2 LQKENI. With 3 bases clipped from V and 7 bases from J, the junction kept 6 bases outside the gene matches. The CDR3 is 14 amino acids.

The sample holds one count of this clone. CDR3 bases: TGTGCCAGCAGTTTTGAGGGCCGGCGGGGGGCCCAGTACTTC. Protein product: CASSFEGRRGAQYF. The V gene is TRBV28, the J gene TRBJ2-5; TRBD2 matches 8 bases. Trimming removed 3 bases from V and 9 bases from J; junction bases left unmatched: 9. This CDR3 region has 14 residues. The V gene's germline CDR1 is MDHEN and CDR2 SYDVKM. Full variable domain (remainder filled in from reference TRBV28 and TRBJ2-5): DVKVTQSSRYLVKRTGEKVFLECVQDMDHENMFWYRQDPGLGLRLIYFSYDVKMKEKGDIPEGYSVSREKKERFSLILESASTNQTSMYLCASSFEGRRGAQYFGPGTRLLVL.

The V and J genes are TRBV29-1 and TRBJ2-1; unclear D gene. With 2 bases removed from V and 2 bases from J, the gap between germline ends came to 10 bases. CDR1 and CDR2 (germline): SQVTM, ANQGSEA. This CDR3 has 14 residues. This CDR3 is CSVELALAYNEQFF. Here the CDR3 DNA reads TGCAGCGTTGAATTAGCCCTCGCCTACAATGAGCAGTTCTTC.

Note on this clone: One junction end does not reproduce the germline sequence, and a read error may be involved. V gene TRBV5-5 combines with J gene TRBJ2-7, with D perhaps TRBD1 (6 bases). The CDR3 runs to 10 residues. CDR1 and CDR2 from the germline V gene are SGHKS and YYEKEE (reference sequence). The CDR3 region has the DNA TGTGCCAGCAGCTTGGTTCAGGGGAACTTC. This sequence encodes CASSLVQGNF.

V usage is TRBV7-9 and J usage is TRBJ2-3; D ambiguous. Germline loops: CDR1 SEHNR, CDR2 FQNEAQ (reference sequence). CDR3 length equals 12 residues. Trimming removed 5 bases at V and 8 bases at J, with 11 bases between. The CDR3 bases are TGTGCCAGCAGCCCTATGACGGGTACGCAGTATTTT. Translating gives CASSPMTGTQYF.

The CDR3 coding sequence is TGTGCCAGCAGATCCCCTAGCGGGCCTAGCAATGAGCAGTTCTTC. Its protein is CASRSPSGPSNEQFF. The V call is TRBV6-5, the J call TRBJ2-1; 8 bases map to TRBD2. The germline CDR1 and CDR2 sequences are MNHEY and SVGAGI. The CDR3 spans 15 residues. J gave up 6 bases and V 6 bases, and 10 bases lay outside the gene matches.

V is TRBV5-1 and J is TRBJ2-3, with D tentatively TRBD1 (5 bases). Trimming cost V 0 bases and J 5 bases, with 10 bases left between them. The germline V gene has CDR1 SGHRS and CDR2 YFSETQ. The CDR3 loop spans 14 amino acids. CDR3 sequence: CASSLEGVGDTQYF. The CDR3 nucleotides read TGCGCCAGCAGCTTGGAAGGGGTTGGAGATACGCAGTATTTT.

This chain links TRBV3-1 (or the pseudogene TRBV3-2) with TRBJ1-4; D perhaps matches TRBD1 (6 bases). Germline loops: CDR1 LGHDT, CDR2 YNNKEL (reference sequence). V was clipped by 4 bases and J by 7 bases, with 13 bases between them. CDR3 length: 14 amino acids. The CDR3 loop reads CASSLGGGGEKLFF. CDR3 nucleotide sequence: TGTGCCAGCAGCCTCGGTGGGGGCGGTGAAAAACTGTTTTTT.

This chain uses TRBV2 with TRBJ2-5; 7 positions agree with TRBD2. V was clipped by 6 bases and J by 4 bases; unmatched bases: 5. CDR3 length: 13 residues. CDR1 is SNHLY and CDR2 is FYNNEI in the germline V gene. CDR3 protein: CASRGGVGETQYF. DNA of the CDR3: TGTGCCAGCAGGGGAGGGGTGGGAGAGACCCAGTACTTC.

V is TRBV11-2 and J is TRBJ2-5; a weak D match, TRBD2 (7 bases). The CDR3 runs to 15 residues. Germline V lookup: CDR1 SGHAT, CDR2 FQNNGV. V was shortened by 5 bases and J by 5 bases, with 18 bases between the two germline ends. CDR3 in amino acids: CASSPLAGAWETQYF. DNA for the CDR3: TGTGCCAGCAGCCCCCTCGCGGGGGCCTGGGAGACCCAGTACTTC.